The 4 T cell receptor beta chains below come from one sample, sequenced in a study of blood T cell repertoires in COVID-19. Measured with immunoSEQ multiplex PCR; TCRdb has only the in-frame clones, and not every one. The repertoire holds about 27,000 clones, with roughly 80% as singletons. Sequenced: peripheral blood. The receptor set was obtained from a man in his 70s with active COVID-19.

The chain couples TRBV7-9 to TRBJ2-3, with unresolved D. The V end lost 7 bases, the J end lost 6 bases, and 11 bases lay between the germline ends. CDR3 size: 12 residues. Per germline, CDR1 SEHNR and CDR2 FQNEAQ (reference sequence). For the CDR3, the DNA is TGTGCCAGCAACCTAGTTAGTGATACGCAGTATTTT. This gives the protein CASNLVSDTQYF.

In this sample, this clone is medium-sized. The rearrangement joins TRBV24-1 to TRBJ1-3; possible D gene TRBD1, 5 bases. V was trimmed by 10 bases and J by 0 bases, leaving 18 bases between them. The CDR3 runs to 16 residues. Germline V CDR1 and CDR2: KGHDR, SFDVKD. The CDR3 DNA sequence: TGTGCCACGTTCGATCAGGGATGGGACTCTGGAAACACCATATATTTT. Protein product: CATFDQGWDSGNTIYF.

The rearrangement joins TRBV7-8 to TRBJ2-6; 10 bases map to TRBD1. From germline, CDR1 is SGHVS and CDR2 FQNEAQ. CDR3 size: 16 residues. V dropped 4 bases and J dropped 5; count of bases not matched to a gene: 5. CDR3 amino acids: CASSSTGGAWANVLTF. DNA of the CDR3: TGTGCCAGCAGCTCGACAGGGGGCGCCTGGGCCAACGTCCTGACTTTC.

This clone has only a few counts. The chain employs TRBV6-5 and TRBJ1-1; a weak D match, TRBD1 (5 bases). This CDR3 is built from 15 residues. V was trimmed by 0 bases and J by 0 bases, leaving 8 bases between them. Germline V gene lookup returns CDR1 MNHEY and CDR2 SVGAGI. CDR3 nucleotides: TGTGCCAGCAGTTACTCTTCCAGGGTGAACACTGAAGCTTTCTTT. Translation: CASSYSSRVNTEAFF.